What follows are 24 T cell receptor beta chains derived from one specimen sequenced in a study of blood T cell repertoires in COVID-19. Generated by immunoSEQ multiplex PCR, the TCRdb table keeps only in-frame clones and is missing some. Here the sample spans fewer than 300,000 clones, approximately 89% being singletons. Sequenced: peripheral blood. The receptors shown here come from a woman aged 45 to 65 with acute or convalescent COVID-19.

The V gene is TRBV20-1, the J gene TRBJ2-3; TRBD2 agrees at 8 bases. The ends lost 3 bases at V and 5 bases at J; junction bases unmatched: 4. There are 13 residues in the CDR3. Germline lookup yields CDR1 DFQATT and CDR2 SNEGSKA (reference sequence). The CDR3 sequence is CSASIAGRDTQYF. The DNA of the CDR3 is TGCAGTGCTAGTATAGCGGGACGAGATACGCAGTATTTT.

This clone was counted a single time. The V gene is TRBV27, the J gene TRBJ2-5, with 10 positions matching TRBD1. The CDR3 extends over 13 amino acids. J was trimmed by 5 bases and V by 7 bases; bases with no gene match: 4. In germline, CDR1 is MNHEY, CDR2 SMNVEV (reference sequence). The CDR3 region is CASTTGGGETQYF. In DNA form, the CDR3 reads TGTGCCAGCACGACAGGGGGCGGCGAGACCCAGTACTTC.

The genes are TRBV7-2 and TRBJ2-3; possibly TRBD2 for D (6 bases). The length of the CDR3 is 15 residues. The germline gives CDR1 SGHTA, CDR2 FQGNSA. V shed 2 bases and J shed 2 bases, with 11 bases lying between them. The CDR3: CASSLSLAVTDTQYF. CDR3 in DNA: TGTGCCAGCAGCTTATCCTTAGCGGTCACAGATACGCAGTATTTT.

The chain recombines TRBV5-1 with TRBJ2-1, with 9 nucleotides matching TRBD1. V gave up 0 bases and J gave up 6 bases; unmatched junction bases: 7. The CDR3 spans 16 residues. CDR1 SGHRS and CDR2 YFSETQ come from the germline V gene. The CDR3 reads CASSLGDRAYPNEQFF. The CDR3 nucleotides read TGCGCCAGCAGCTTGGGGGACAGGGCTTATCCCAATGAGCAGTTCTTC.

The chain links TRBV28 to TRBJ2-1; the D gene is possibly TRBD1 (5 bases). The CDR3 runs to 11 residues. Germline CDR1 is MDHEN and CDR2 is SYDVKM. Trimming left V 9 bases short and J 5 bases short, with 8 bases between. CDR3 protein: CASPGHNEQFF. In DNA form, the CDR3 reads TGTGCCAGTCCAGGGCACAATGAGCAGTTCTTC.

The rearrangement links TRBV28 to TRBJ2-3; 8 bases are a match to TRBD1. V lost 8 bases to trimming and J lost 4 bases; unmatched junction nucleotides: 14. Germline V gene sequence: CDR1 MDHEN, CDR2 SYDVKM. CDR3 length: 16 amino acids. CDR3 residues: CASSENRGFRADTQYF. CDR3 coding DNA: TGTGCCAGCTCGGAGAACAGGGGGTTCCGGGCAGATACGCAGTATTTT.

The chain joins TRBV1 to TRBJ1-1; the DNA was not used to check the table's D call, TRBD1. TRBV1 is a pseudogene. This CDR3 region has 16 residues. The CDR3 reads CTSSQDRVRGAAEAFF. The CDR3 DNA sequence: TGCACCAGCAGCCAAGATCGCGTCAGGGGGGCGGCTGAAGCTTTCTTT.

This clone has only one observation. The CDR3 sequence: CAISESQGSWYGYTF. The CDR3 DNA reads as TGTGCCATCAGTGAGTCTCAGGGTTCGTGGTATGGCTACACCTTC. The rearrangement uses TRBV10-3 and TRBJ1-2, with D possibly matching TRBD1 (5 bases). V was trimmed by 0 bases and J by 5 bases, leaving 13 bases between them. Germline CDR1 ENHRY, CDR2 SYGVKD. The CDR3 runs 15 residues.

V is TRBV6-1 and J is TRBJ1-5; D remains unclear. The V and J ends lost 2 bases and 2 bases respectively, with 16 bases between them. CDR1 and CDR2 from the germline V gene are MNHNS and SASEGT. This CDR3 comprises 17 residues. CDR3 coding DNA: TGTGCCAGCAGTGAATTTGGGAGGGAGTTGGGCAATCAGCCCCAGCATTTT. This encodes CASSEFGRELGNQPQHF.

This chain joins TRBV27 and TRBJ2-7; D uncertain. Deletions cut 4 bases from V and 6 bases from J, with 16 bases between. The CDR3 sequence is 14 residues long. Looked up from germline, CDR1 is MNHEY and CDR2 is SMNVEV (reference sequence). CDR3 in DNA: TGTGCCAGCAGTTCCTCCCCAGCCTCTAGCGAGCAGTACTTC. This encodes CASSSSPASSEQYF.

The CDR3 sequence is CASSMWTGEAFF. The CDR3 region has the DNA TGTGCCAGCAGCATGTGGACAGGGGAAGCTTTCTTT. The chain couples TRBV5-8 to TRBJ1-1; 8 nucleotides match TRBD1. Germline V gives CDR1 SGHTS, CDR2 YDEGEE. The ends lost 4 bases at V and 8 bases at J; junction bases unmatched: 4. This CDR3 region has 12 residues.

The chain has TRBV5-5 and TRBJ1-2; tentative D call: TRBD1 (6 bases). V lost 0 bases to trimming and J lost 4 bases, with 10 bases between them. Germline CDR1 and CDR2: SGHKS and YYEKEE (reference sequence). The CDR3 runs 14 residues. CDR3 amino acids: CASSLGQVTYGYTF. In DNA form, the CDR3 reads TGTGCCAGCAGCTTGGGACAGGTGACCTATGGCTACACCTTC.

The V call is TRBV28, the J call TRBJ2-1; 9 nucleotides agree with TRBD2. After removal of 6 bases from V and 4 bases from J, the junction contained 10 bases not matched to a gene. Germline V gene lookup returns CDR1 MDHEN and CDR2 SYDVKM. The CDR3 runs 16 residues. The CDR3 DNA is TGTGCCAGCAGCTTGTCAAGCGGGAGGAATTACAATGAGCAGTTCTTC. Translation gives CASSLSSGRNYNEQFF.

The rearrangement uses TRBV16 and TRBJ1-2; D gene uncertain. The CDR3 extends over 13 amino acids. In germline, CDR1 is KGHSY, CDR2 FQNENV. V lost 0 bases and J lost 11, with 13 bases in between. The CDR3 loop reads CASSQSATASYTF. As DNA, the CDR3 is TGTGCCAGCAGCCAATCGGCCACAGCATCTTACACCTTC.

This clone was seen a single time. The chain combines TRBV7-9 with TRBJ2-7; TRBD2 agrees at 10 bases. Germline CDR1 SEHNR, CDR2 FQNEAQ (reference sequence). The length of the CDR3 is 15 residues. Germline trimming cut 5 bases from V and 4 bases from J; bases unmatched to any gene: 8. The CDR3 loop is CASSPPSGRSYEQYF. CDR3 DNA: TGTGCCAGCAGCCCCCCTAGCGGGAGATCGTACGAGCAGTACTTC.

The chain's CDR3 is CASSSTGTGIYEQYF. The CDR3 DNA reads as TGTGCCAGCAGTTCGACCGGGACAGGGATCTACGAGCAGTACTTC. The rearrangement joins TRBV27 to TRBJ2-7, with 9 bases matching TRBD1. Losses at the gene ends were 4 bases for V and 3 bases for J; bases not matched to a gene: 7. From germline, CDR1 is MNHEY and CDR2 SMNVEV (reference sequence). The CDR3 is made up of 15 amino acids.

The chain combines TRBV28 with TRBJ1-2; TRBD1 matches 7 bases. V shed 5 bases, J shed 3 bases, and the junction held 9 bases outside the gene matches. Germline CDR1 is MDHEN and CDR2 is SYDVKM. The CDR3 covers 15 residues. The CDR3 DNA reads TGTGCCAGCAGTCCCCCGAGGGGGCAAGACTATGGCTACACCTTC. It is translated as CASSPPRGQDYGYTF.

The V and J genes are TRBV11-3 and TRBJ2-1, with 7 positions matching TRBD1. The ends lost 2 bases at V and 5 bases at J; junction bases unmatched: 0. The CDR3 loop spans 13 amino acids. Germline V lookup: CDR1 SGHNT, CDR2 YENEEA. CDR3 in DNA: TGTGCCAGCAGCTTAAGGGGGCACAATGAGCAGTTCTTC. Translating gives CASSLRGHNEQFF.

The chain employs TRBV11-3 and TRBJ2-7, with 8 bases matching TRBD1. V gave up 2 bases and J gave up 2 bases; unmatched junction bases: 2. Germline CDR1 SGHNT, CDR2 YENEEA. The CDR3 length is 14 residues. CDR3 sequence: CASSLNRGAYEQYF. CDR3 bases: TGTGCCAGCAGCTTAAACAGGGGGGCCTACGAGCAGTACTTC.

The chain couples TRBV7-9 to TRBJ2-7; possibly TRBD1 or TRBD2 for D (5 bases each). The CDR3 has 15 residues. Germline V gene lookup returns CDR1 SEHNR and CDR2 FQNEAQ (reference sequence). V was cut by 4 bases and J by 0 bases, with 13 bases left in between. The CDR3 loop is CASSSADISSYEQYF. CDR3 DNA sequence: TGTGCCAGCAGCTCAGCGGACATTAGCTCCTACGAGCAGTACTTC.

This chain connects TRBV5-1 to TRBJ1-5, with D maybe TRBD1 (5 bases). The CDR3 totals 16 residues. Germline CDR1 SGHRS, CDR2 YFSETQ. Trimming removed 3 bases at V and 0 bases at J, with 13 bases between. CDR3 sequence: CASSSLGGDSNQPQHF. The CDR3 nucleotides read TGCGCCAGCAGCTCTCTCGGGGGGGATAGCAATCAGCCCCAGCATTTT.

This chain uses TRBV4-2 with TRBJ1-2; unclear D gene. The CDR3 is 18 residues long. The germline gives CDR1 LGHNA, CDR2 YNFKEQ. V was cut by 7 bases and J by 3 bases, with 27 bases left in between. CDR3 sequence: CASTSPAGVPAGDYGYTF. CDR3 nucleotides: TGTGCCAGCACCTCCCCCGCCGGGGTACCCGCCGGGGACTATGGCTACACCTTC.

This rearrangement joins TRBV5-1 to TRBJ2-7; 8 bases map to TRBD2. Germline lookup yields CDR1 SGHRS and CDR2 YFSETQ. The CDR3 has 14 amino acids. The ends lost 5 bases at V and 7 bases at J; junction bases unmatched: 11. Here the CDR3 DNA reads TGCGCCAGCAGTCCGGGACTAGTTGTAGGAGAGCAGTACTTC. Protein: CASSPGLVVGEQYF.

A single count supports this clone. The V call is TRBV7-2, the J call TRBJ1-5; D unclear. Trimming left V 0 bases short and J 3 bases short, with 9 bases between. Germline CDR1 SGHTA, CDR2 FQGNSA. This CDR3 is 15 amino acids long. CDR3 amino acids: CASSLATGYNQPQHF. For the CDR3, the DNA is TGTGCCAGCAGCTTAGCGACGGGGTACAATCAGCCCCAGCATTTT.